The rows below give T cell receptor beta chains drawn from one sample of a study of blood T cell repertoires in COVID-19. Method: immunoSEQ multiplex PCR; TCRdb's copy keeps in-frame clones and lacks some. The profile shows about 58,000 clones, about nine tenths of them singletons. Sequencing was done on a sample of peripheral blood. These receptors originate from a woman aged 70-85 years with active COVID-19. CDR3s include the opening cysteine and the closing phenylalanine or tryptophan. A D gene is named only where the DNA matches it firmly. Clone size appears in some rows only: once, few, many, or a class for an expanded clone.

V	D	size	J	DNA	CDR3
TRBV6-7	NA	NA	TRBJ2-7	TGTGCCAGCAGTTACTATAGCGGTGCACCCTACGAGCAGTACTTC	CASSYYSGAPYEQYF
TRBV7-9	TRBD1	few	TRBJ1-1	TGTGCCAGCAGCTTAGCTGTCGGGACAGGGGCTTTCTTT	CASSLAVGTGAFF
TRBV5-1	TRBD2	NA	TRBJ2-5	TGCGCCAGCAGCAGCCCAGCGGGAGAGGAGACCCAGTACTTC	CASSSPAGEETQYF
TRBV9	TRBD2	NA	TRBJ2-1	TGTGCCAGCACCCCGACTAGCGGGGGGTACAATGAGCAGTTCTTC	CASTPTSGGYNEQFF
TRBV28	TRBD2	NA	TRBJ2-2	TGTGCCAGCAGCCTAGCGGGAGCCACCGGGGAGCTGTTTTTT	CASSLAGATGELFF
TRBV20-1	NA	NA	TRBJ2-3	TGCAGTGCCCCCCGCGCAGATACGCAGTATTTT	CSAPRADTQYF
TRBV2	NA	NA	TRBJ2-5	TGTGCCAGCAGAGTCGACATAGAGACCCAGTACTTC	CASRVDIETQYF
TRBV7-2	TRBD1	NA	TRBJ1-5	TGTGCCAGCAGCGTACAGGGGATCGGCCAGCCCCAGCATTTT	CASSVQGIGQPQHF
TRBV7-3	TRBD1	NA	TRBJ1-2	TGTGCCAGCAGCTTCGGGACAGGGGACTATGGCTACACCTTC	CASSFGTGDYGYTF
TRBV2	NA	NA	TRBJ2-3	TGTGCCAGCAGGCTAGCGCCTAGCACAGATACGCAGTATTTT	CASRLAPSTDTQYF
TRBV28	TRBD1	once	TRBJ1-5	TGTGCCAGCAGTTTATGGGAGACAGGGTCGGATCAGCCCCAGCATTTT	CASSLWETGSDQPQHF
TRBV5-1	TRBD2	NA	TRBJ2-7	TGCGCCAGCAGGCGCAGCGGGATGGACAACGAGCAGTACTTC	CASRRSGMDNEQYF
TRBV15	NA	NA	TRBJ2-1	TGTGCCACCAGCAAGGCCCCCGGGACTAGGGGGCATGAGCAGTTCTTC	CATSKAPGTRGHEQFF
TRBV2	NA	once	TRBJ2-3	TGTGCCAGCAACCCCATGGGTGCGGCAAACACAGATACGCAGTATTTT	CASNPMGAANTDTQYF
TRBV29-1	TRBD2	NA	TRBJ2-2	TGCAGCGCAAGAGGGTCGCGGGAGGTGAACACCGGGGAGCTGTTTTTT	CSARGSREVNTGELFF
TRBV28	NA	NA	TRBJ2-1	TGTGCCAGCAGTTCCTATGGCTACAATGAGCAGTTCTTC	CASSSYGYNEQFF
TRBV6-5	TRBD1	NA	TRBJ2-5	TGTGCCAGCAGTAACAACAGGGGGCGTGAGACCCAGTACTTC	CASSNNRGRETQYF
TRBV2	TRBD1	NA	TRBJ2-6	TGTGCCAGCAACACCGGGACAGGGACCGGGGCCAACGTCCTGACTTTC	CASNTGTGTGANVLTF
TRBV5-1	TRBD2	NA	TRBJ2-3	TGCGCCAGCGGACTAGCGGGAGGTTCGGGGGATACGCAGTATTTT	CASGLAGGSGDTQYF